This T cell receptor beta chain was captured in a study of OX40 agonist ivuxolimab in advanced cancers. Study observations and caveats: Antigen specificity remained undetermined for the expanded peripheral T cells.

Points on this clone: The target antigen is unknown.

TCRdb's table, derived via immunoSEQ multiplex PCR, lists solely in-frame clones and lacks some. Among more than 95,000 clones listed, roughly 90% were seen once. The CDR3 has 14 amino acids. The V end was cut by 3 bases, the J end by 1 base, with 10 bases between. Per germline, CDR1 SEHNR and CDR2 FQNEAQ (reference sequence). The source is an adult with an advanced solid tumor such as melanoma, head and neck, liver or kidney cancer. The specimen was CD4+ or CD8+ T cells sorted from blood, collected in a trial of the OX40 agonist ivuxolimab. The chain couples TRBV7-9 to TRBJ2-7; possible D gene TRBD1, 6 bases. The CDR3 DNA is TGTGCCAGCAGCTTTCACAGGGATTCCTACGAGCAGTACTTC. Its translation is CASSFHRDSYEQYF. The whole variable domain, filled in from reference TRBV7-9 and TRBJ2-7, reads DTGVSQNPRHKITKRGQNVTFRCDPISEHNRLYWYRQTLGQGPEFLTYFQNEAQLEKSRLLSDRFSAERPKGSFSTLEIQRTEQGDSAMYLCASSFHRDSYEQYFGPGTRLTVT.